The source of this T cell receptor beta chain is a study of vaccination and CD4 T cells after COVID-19. For the study at large: The authors gave control cultures a CEFX pool, an HIV-1 Nef pool, or no peptide.

As concerns this clonotype: The antigen is not known.

Treatment given: roughly ten-day PBMC culture with coronavirus spike peptide pools or control peptides (ViraFEST assay). Recorded positive PCR dates fall between March and December 2020, preceding US Alpha, Beta and Delta variants. Researchers reported culturing a few million PBMCs per well with 10 IU/ml IL-2 and about 9 ug/ml peptide pools. Oncomine TCR Beta short-read sequencing was applied to DNA from cultured CD4+ T cells. TCRdb reanalysed the PCR reads using MiXCR and keeps one entry per CDR3 protein. The sample has around 14,000 distinct CDR3 sequences, around 69% seen once. This receptor was identified in a human donor who had recovered from COVID-19. The sequenced sample was CD4+ T cells from blood, cultured in vitro.

The CDR3 reads CASSPFQSLNYGYTF. The CDR3 DNA reads TGTGCCAGCAGCCCGTTCCAAAGCCTAAACTATGGCTACACCTTC. This sequence joins TRBV4-2 and TRBJ1-2; no definite D call. V lost 4 bases to trimming and J lost 2 bases, with 14 bases between them. This CDR3 has 15 residues. The V gene's germline CDR1 is LGHNA and CDR2 YNFKEQ.